Detailed here is one T cell receptor (beta chain). The antigen it binds to is not known. No much larger clone exists at a distance of one base, and base qualities are not known. This record comes from a study of blood T cell repertoires in COVID-19 (dated by TCRdb to 2020 to 2022). Regarding the complete study: The collaborator samples originated in the United States, Italy and Spain and spanned the acute and convalescent phases of COVID-19. Nearly every sample came with metadata listing a de-identified subject ID, COVID-19 status, age in years and sex. Samples were obtained from the ongoing ImmuneRACE study (first 160 participants) and from about 1,300 subjects provided by 6 global collaborators. A freely available public database, intended as a resource for researchers studying the immune response to SARS-CoV-2, is where the repertoires were released. The prospective study material was composed of cDNA or gDNA derived from T cells, B-cell-depleted T cells, or PBMCs. The dataset comprised deeply sampled blood TCRbeta repertoires from subjects exposed to, actively infected with, or recovered from COVID-19. Where HLA class I and class II types were available, the types were taken from metadata supplied by the sample provider, not from assay-based typing.

Whole blood was collected in K2EDTA tubes by collaborating institutions according to the institutions' own protocols. Collaborator samples were shipped for TCRbeta analysis as frozen whole blood, isolated PBMCs, or DNA extracted from either sample type. Trimming takes 1 base from V and 0 bases from J, and the germline ends sit 16 bases apart. Counted from cysteine to phenylalanine, this CDR3 has 18 amino acids. Only the CDR3 portion is preserved as DNA: 54 bases, with reading frame beginning at the first base. As encoded in the germline V gene, CDR1 is LGHNA while CDR2 is YSLEER. TCRbeta CDR3 regions were amplified from genomic DNA using the immunoSEQ Assay, a bias-controlled multiplex PCR. Concerning the study's data processing: Within the assay, amplification of reference gene primers was used to estimate how many nucleated cells each sample contained. Sequence reads were collapsed and filtered to measure the absolute abundance of every unique TCRbeta CDR3 rearrangement. For each sample, productive Simpson clonality was calculated by taking the square root of Simpson's diversity index across productive rearrangements. Held by TCRdb, this immuneACCESS table contains in-frame sequences only and omits some clones. Under half of the omission traces to an unresolved V gene where checked; the cause of the rest is unknown. D and trimming come from the DNA, and the V and J calls and clone size come from that table. Here the sample has approximately 300,000 clones; about nine tenths occur a single time. The top ten clonotypes cover 1% of the sample.

The study at large found these results: Clinical and demographic metadata were provided uncurated, with the amount varying by source and participant.

The chain uses TRBV4-3 and TRBJ1-5; TRBD1 is possibly the D segment (6 matching bases). The TCR sequence derives from a man aged 45-65 years with active or convalescent COVID-19. Sequencing was done on a sample of peripheral blood. The nucleotide sequence reads as follows: TGCGCCAGCAGCCAAGCTCGCCAGGGACACCATAGCAATCAGCCCCAGCATTTT. This gives the protein CASSQARQGHHSNQPQHF.